This is a list of T cell receptor beta chains from one sample in a study of blood T cell repertoires in COVID-19. Method: immunoSEQ multiplex PCR; TCRdb's copy keeps in-frame clones and lacks some. The table shows hundreds of thousands of clones, with 75% to 90% occurring only once. Specimen: PBMCs or T cells enriched from blood (not recorded which). Source of these receptors: a man aged 25-45 years who had recovered from COVID-19. Both conserved end residues are part of each CDR3. Fields, in order: D gene, V gene, J gene, clone size, CDR3 protein, CDR3 DNA. A D gene is named only where the DNA matches it firmly. Clone sizes are given selectively: once, few, many, or a class where the clone is expanded.

>NA|TRBV30|TRBJ1-5|NA
CAWSRQDQPQHF
TGTGCCTGGAGTAGGCAGGATCAGCCCCAGCATTTT
>TRBD2|TRBV5-1|TRBJ2-1|NA
CASSLTSGIGLYNEQFF
TGCGCCAGCAGCTTGACTAGCGGGATCGGGTTATACAATGAGCAGTTCTTC
>TRBD2|TRBV5-5|TRBJ2-1|NA
CASSFPLAGGLNEQFF
TGTGCCAGCAGCTTCCCTCTAGCGGGGGGTCTCAATGAGCAGTTCTTC
>NA|TRBV29-1|TRBJ2-7|NA
CSVGQFHSYEQYF
TGCAGCGTTGGACAGTTTCACTCCTACGAGCAGTACTTC
>TRBD1|TRBV5-4|TRBJ2-1|few
CASSLGTGGSDEQFF
TGTGCCAGCAGCCTCGGGACAGGGGGCTCCGATGAGCAGTTCTTC
>NA|TRBV3-1/TRBV3-2|TRBJ2-2|NA
CASSHGRDSNTGELFF
TGTGCCAGCAGCCATGGGCGGGATTCGAACACCGGGGAGCTGTTTTTT
>NA|TRBV4-3|TRBJ2-7|NA
CASSPTGLSSYEQYF
TGCGCCAGCAGCCCAACAGGCCTAAGCTCCTACGAGCAGTACTTC
>NA|TRBV11-2|TRBJ2-1|NA
CASSLLRGGNEQFF
TGTGCCAGCAGCTTGTTGAGGGGAGGCAATGAGCAGTTCTTC
>NA|TRBV19|TRBJ1-4|few
CASSILGLDNEKLFF
TGTGCCAGTAGTATTTTAGGACTTGATAATGAAAAACTGTTTTTT
>NA|TRBV7-2|TRBJ2-7|NA
CASSLRSTYEQYF
TGTGCCAGCAGCTTAAGGAGTACTTACGAGCAGTACTTC
>NA|TRBV24-1|TRBJ1-5|NA
CATSDSGVQPQHF
TGTGCCACCAGTGATTCAGGGGTTCAGCCCCAGCATTTT
>NA|TRBV5-8|TRBJ2-2|NA
CASSHFRERNPGVGELFF
TGTGCCAGCAGCCACTTCCGGGAACGTAATCCGGGGGTCGGGGAGCTGTTTTTT
>TRBD2|TRBV27|TRBJ2-2|NA
CASSLCRKGLAGVLVTGELFF
TGTGCCAGCAGTTTATGTAGAAAGGGACTAGCGGGAGTTCTAGTCACCGGGGAGCTGTTTTTT
>NA|TRBV5-1|TRBJ1-4|NA
CASSLAVREKLFF
TGCGCCAGCAGCTTGGCCGTGCGAGAAAAACTGTTTTTT
>TRBD1|TRBV4-1|TRBJ1-3|NA
CASSQEATGVFGNTIYF
TGCGCCAGCAGCCAAGAAGCTACAGGGGTTTTTGGAAACACCATATATTTT
>NA|TRBV21-1|TRBJ1-5|NA
CASSNDRDEPPQHF
TGTGCCAGCAGCAACGACAGGGATGAGCCCCCCCAGCATTTT
>NA|TRBV7-2|TRBJ1-2|once
CASSLATNYGYTF
TGTGCCAGCAGCTTAGCTACTAACTATGGCTACACCTTC
>NA|TRBV5-4|TRBJ1-6|NA
CASSQTGSYNSPLHF
TGTGCCAGCAGCCAGACTGGGTCCTATAATTCACCCCTCCACTTT
>NA|TRBV27|TRBJ2-2|NA
CASSRGGTGELFF
TGTGCCAGCAGTAGGGGGGGCACCGGGGAGCTGTTTTTT
>TRBD1|TRBV10-3|TRBJ1-1|NA
CATLGTGNTEAFF
TGTGCCACCCTAGGGACAGGGAACACTGAAGCTTTCTTT
>TRBD2|TRBV7-6|TRBJ2-5|NA
CASSLLAGGLETQYF
TGTGCCAGCAGCCTTCTAGCGGGGGGCCTAGAGACCCAGTACTTC
>NA|TRBV5-1|TRBJ1-1|NA
CASSLWAGMNTEAFF
TGCGCCAGCAGCTTGTGGGCAGGAATGAACACTGAAGCTTTCTTT
>TRBD1|TRBV5-8|TRBJ1-1|NA
CASSLVQGQGAKGAFF
TGTGCCAGCAGCTTGGTCCAGGGACAGGGGGCGAAGGGAGCTTTCTTT
>NA|TRBV7-7|TRBJ2-5|once
CASSLDRERGETQYF
TGTGCCAGCAGCTTAGACAGGGAGCGGGGAGAGACCCAGTACTTC
>NA|TRBV29-1|TRBJ1-1|NA
CSVGGQTWNTEAFF
TGCAGCGTTGGAGGACAGACCTGGAACACTGAAGCTTTCTTT
>NA|TRBV5-4|TRBJ2-5|NA
CASSLDTASQETQYF
TGTGCCAGCAGCTTGGACACAGCATCCCAAGAGACCCAGTACTTC
>TRBD1|TRBV5-1|TRBJ2-7|NA
CASSTGQGYEQYF
TGCGCCAGCAGCACGGGACAGGGCTACGAGCAGTACTTC
>NA|TRBV27|TRBJ1-6|NA
CASSPTRDSPLHF
TGTGCCAGCAGCCCCACTAGGGATTCACCCCTCCACTTT
>TRBD1|TRBV7-2|TRBJ1-1|NA
CASSLMAGGKTEAFF
TGTGCCAGCAGCTTAATGGCAGGGGGAAAGACTGAAGCTTTCTTT
>NA|TRBV7-8|TRBJ1-6|NA
CASSERTSYNSPLHF
TGTGCCAGCAGCGAGCGGACGTCCTATAATTCACCCCTCCACTTT
>NA|TRBV5-8|TRBJ1-5|NA
CASSQEGVGNQPQHF
TGTGCCAGCAGCCAGGAGGGAGTTGGCAATCAGCCCCAGCATTTT
>NA|TRBV10-3|TRBJ2-1|NA
CAIREGGSGSYNEQFF
TGTGCCATCAGGGAGGGGGGGAGTGGCTCCTACAATGAGCAGTTCTTC
>TRBD1|TRBV10-1|TRBJ1-1|NA
CASSESGQITEAFF
TGCGCCAGCAGTGAGTCGGGACAGATTACTGAAGCTTTCTTT
>NA|TRBV30|TRBJ1-1|NA
CAWSLGRGAMSEAFF
TGTGCCTGGAGTTTAGGTCGGGGGGCGATGTCTGAAGCTTTCTTT
>TRBD1|TRBV25-1|TRBJ1-4|NA
CASSGDRLSPTEKLFF
TGTGCCAGCAGTGGGGACAGGCTATCGCCGACTGAAAAACTGTTTTTT
>NA|TRBV30|TRBJ1-1|NA
CAQRAGRPMNTEAFF
TGTGCCCAGAGAGCAGGCCGACCCATGAACACTGAAGCTTTCTTT
>NA|TRBV29-1|TRBJ2-5|NA
CSVEEQVSETQYF
TGCAGCGTTGAGGAACAGGTATCAGAGACCCAGTACTTC
>NA|TRBV5-3|TRBJ1-2|NA
CARSLETGWGFGYTF
TGTGCCAGAAGCTTGGAGACGGGGTGGGGATTTGGCTACACCTTC
>NA|TRBV28|TRBJ2-4|once
CASSLAGNIQYF
TGTGCCAGCAGTTTGGCGGGAAACATTCAGTACTTC
>NA|TRBV2|TRBJ1-1|NA
CASRWARDTEAFF
TGTGCCAGCAGATGGGCCCGTGATACTGAAGCTTTCTTT
>NA|TRBV10-2|TRBJ2-2|NA
CASSEHSGTSNTGELFF
TGCGCCAGCAGTGAACACTCCGGGACTTCGAACACCGGGGAGCTGTTTTTT
>TRBD1|TRBV19|TRBJ2-7|NA
CASSSYPTGGTDNEQYF
TGTGCCAGTAGTTCTTACCCAACAGGGGGCACGGACAACGAGCAGTACTTC
>NA|TRBV10-3|TRBJ1-2|NA
CAITGQSSYGYTF
TGTGCCATCACCGGACAGTCCTCCTATGGCTACACCTTC